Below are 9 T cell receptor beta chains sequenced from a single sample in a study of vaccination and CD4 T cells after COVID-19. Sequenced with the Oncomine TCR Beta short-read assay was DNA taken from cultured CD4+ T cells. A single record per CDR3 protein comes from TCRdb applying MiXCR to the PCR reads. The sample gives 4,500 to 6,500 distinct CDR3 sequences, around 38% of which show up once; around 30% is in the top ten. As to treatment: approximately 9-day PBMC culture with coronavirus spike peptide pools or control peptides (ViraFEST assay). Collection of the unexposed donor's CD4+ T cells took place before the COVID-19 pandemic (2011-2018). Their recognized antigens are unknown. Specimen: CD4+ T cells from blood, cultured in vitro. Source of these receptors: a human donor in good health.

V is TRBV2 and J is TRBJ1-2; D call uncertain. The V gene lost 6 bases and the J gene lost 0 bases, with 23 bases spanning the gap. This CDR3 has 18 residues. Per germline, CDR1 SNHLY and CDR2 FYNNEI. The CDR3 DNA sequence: TGTGCCAGCAGAACCCCCAGAGTGACGCCGGAAACTAACTATGGCTACACCTTC. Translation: CASRTPRVTPETNYGYTF. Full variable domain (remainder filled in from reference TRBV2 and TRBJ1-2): EPEVTQTPSHQVTQMGQEVILRCVPISNHLYFYWYRQILGQKVEFLVSFYNNEISEKSEIFDDQFSVERPDGSNFTLKIRSTKLEDSAMYFCASRTPRVTPETNYGYTFGSGTRLTVV.

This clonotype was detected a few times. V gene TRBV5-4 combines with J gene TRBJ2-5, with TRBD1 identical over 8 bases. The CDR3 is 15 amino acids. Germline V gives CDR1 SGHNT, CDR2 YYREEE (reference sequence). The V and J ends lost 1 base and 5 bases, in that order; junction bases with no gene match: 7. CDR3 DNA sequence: TGTGCCAGCAGCTTGTTTTCGTCAGGGGGCGAGACCCAGTACTTC. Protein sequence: CASSLFSSGGETQYF.

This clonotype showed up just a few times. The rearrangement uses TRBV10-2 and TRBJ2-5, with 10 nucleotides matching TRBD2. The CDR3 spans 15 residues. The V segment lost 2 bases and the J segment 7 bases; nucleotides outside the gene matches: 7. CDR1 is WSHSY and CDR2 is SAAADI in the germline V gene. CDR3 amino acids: CASSEGAGGLVTQYF. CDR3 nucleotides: TGCGCCAGCAGTGAGGGAGCGGGAGGGCTGGTGACCCAGTACTTC.

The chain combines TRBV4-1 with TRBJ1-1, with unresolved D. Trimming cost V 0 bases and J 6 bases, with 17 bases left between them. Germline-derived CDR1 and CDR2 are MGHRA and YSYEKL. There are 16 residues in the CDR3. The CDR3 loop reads CASSQDFDLKTAEAFF. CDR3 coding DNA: TGCGCCAGCAGCCAAGACTTCGACCTAAAAACTGCTGAAGCTTTCTTT.

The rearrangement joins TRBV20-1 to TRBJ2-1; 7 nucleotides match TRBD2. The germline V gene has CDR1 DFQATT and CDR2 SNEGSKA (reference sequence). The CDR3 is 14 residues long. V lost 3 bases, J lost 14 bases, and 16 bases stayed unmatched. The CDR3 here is CSASREGRSLREFF. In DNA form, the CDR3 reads TGCAGTGCTAGCAGGGAGGGCCGCTCGTTAAGGGAGTTCTTC.

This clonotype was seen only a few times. Written as DNA, the CDR3 is TGCGCCAGCAGTGAAGGAATCGGGATTGGCGTCACTGAAGCTTTCTTT. Its protein product is CASSEGIGIGVTEAFF. The chain employs TRBV10-1 and TRBJ1-1; D unclear. Trimming pared 3 bases from V and 4 bases from J, leaving 18 bases between. The CDR3 extends over 16 amino acids. Germline V gene lookup returns CDR1 WNHNN and CDR2 SYGVQD (reference sequence).

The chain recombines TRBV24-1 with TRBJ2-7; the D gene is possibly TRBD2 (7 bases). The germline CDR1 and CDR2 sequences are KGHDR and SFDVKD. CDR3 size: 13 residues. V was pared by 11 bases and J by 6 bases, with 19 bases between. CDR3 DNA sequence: TGTGCCAGCGACAGGTTGGGGGGGGGCGAGCAGTACTTC. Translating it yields CASDRLGGGEQYF.

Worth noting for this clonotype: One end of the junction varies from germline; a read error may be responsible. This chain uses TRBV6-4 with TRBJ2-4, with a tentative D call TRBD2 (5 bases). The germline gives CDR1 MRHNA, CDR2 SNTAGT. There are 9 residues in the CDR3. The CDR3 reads CASSSPGNF. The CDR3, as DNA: TGTGCCAGCAGCTCTCCGGGAAACTTC.

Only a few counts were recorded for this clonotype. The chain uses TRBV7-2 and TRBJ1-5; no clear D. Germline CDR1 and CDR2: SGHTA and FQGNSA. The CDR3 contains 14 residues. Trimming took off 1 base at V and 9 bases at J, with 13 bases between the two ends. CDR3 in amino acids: CASSLDDTSGPQHF. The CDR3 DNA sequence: TGTGCCAGCAGCTTAGACGACACCTCGGGGCCCCAGCATTTT.